This T cell receptor beta chain was sequenced in a study of OX40 agonist ivuxolimab in advanced cancers. The overall study: There were three patients with partial responses, one having hepatocellular carcinoma and two cutaneous melanoma. Whole-study results and caveats: With doses of 0.1 to 3.0 mg/kg, CD4+ and CD8+ blood T cells had undergone clonal expansion by week 6.

Produced via immunoSEQ multiplex PCR; TCRdb's table is partial and in-frame only. The sample carries some 30,000 clones, about 86% recorded once. As concerns this clone: Its antigen is not identified.

This CDR3 is built from 15 residues. Per the germline V gene, CDR1 is LNHNV and CDR2 is YYDKDF (reference sequence). V lost 5 bases and J 5 bases, leaving 13 bases between the germline ends. The sequence derives from an adult with an advanced solid tumor such as melanoma, head and neck, liver or kidney cancer. The V call is TRBV15, the J call TRBJ1-6, with D tentatively TRBD1 (6 bases). The specimen comprised CD4+ or CD8+ T cells sorted from blood, sampled in a trial of the OX40 agonist ivuxolimab. The CDR3 DNA sequence: TGTGCCACCAGCTTAGGGGGGGGCGATAATTCACCCCTCCACTTT. Translating it yields CATSLGGGDNSPLHF. The full variable domain, completed using reference TRBV15 and TRBJ1-6, is DAMVIQNPRYQVTQFGKPVTLSCSQTLNHNVMYWYQQKSSQAPKLLFHYYDKDFNNEADTPDNFQSRRPNTSFCFLDIRSPGLGDTAMYLCATSLGGGDNSPLHFGNGTRLTVT.